This T cell receptor beta chain was recorded in a study of T-cell memory formation after mild COVID-19. V lost 6 bases and J lost 6; bases outside the gene matches: 8. This CDR3 region has 14 residues. The germline V gene has CDR1 MDHEN and CDR2 SYDVKM. The authors produced TCR alpha and TCR beta cDNA libraries with sample barcodes and UMIs by 5'RACE using constant-segment primers. In TCRdb, the 5' RACE reads were re-called with MiXCR into one record per CDR3 protein. Of about 360,000 distinct CDR3 sequences in the sample, 10% to 15% were seen once. The sequence derives from a man in his late teens or twenties who had mild COVID-19 (a few samples of this study predate the infection). Cell type and time point are not known. Material: PBMCs or a T cell subset sorted from them (not recorded which). The chain employs TRBV28 and TRBJ1-5, with 7 positions matching TRBD1. CDR3 amino acids: CASRRDRARQPQHF. CDR3 DNA sequence: TGTGCCAGCAGGCGAGACAGGGCACGTCAGCCCCAGCATTTT.